This T cell receptor (beta chain) was sequenced during a study of shared clonotypes between healthy human individuals. General study findings and limits: The represented genetic and exposure-history diversity was limited by the small number of donors. Larger richness was generally estimated for naive than memory subsets. Shared clonotypes: 4.5% to 6.5% naive CD4, around 3.5% naive CD8, 2.3% memory CD4, approximately 0.41% memory CD8. In the sorted subsets, rarefaction showed sequencing was incomplete despite large depth.

With 4 bases removed from V and 2 bases from J, the gap between germline ends came to 11 bases. Per the germline V gene, CDR1 is MGHDK and CDR2 is SYGVNS. This CDR3 has 14 residues. Concerning this clone: What it binds is unknown.

TCRdb's copy holds only in-frame clones and misses some; the assay was immunoSEQ multiplex PCR. Of nearly 1,000,000 clones in the sample, 60% to 85% are singletons; the top ten hold about 1.5%. The TCR sequence derives from a man in his late teens or twenties in good health. The gene calls are TRBV25-1 and TRBJ2-5; tentatively, D is TRBD1 or TRBD2 (5 bases each). Sequencing was performed on memory CD4+ T cells sorted from blood. The subset here: CD45RA-negative fraction. CDR3 sequence: CASSAEGPQETQYF. The CDR3 nucleotides read TGTGCCAGCAGTGCCGAGGGGCCTCAAGAGACCCAGTACTTC.